In this sample, the clone carrying this TCR beta chain turned up many times. Antigen unknown. The study amplified TCR beta CDR3 regions using RNA transcripts. HTBI-primed first-round RT-PCR preceded second-round multiplex PCR. TCRdb recomputed calls from the multiplex PCR reads with MiXCR, one row per CDR3 protein. This table has 650,000 to 800,000 distinct CDR3 sequences, about 38% appearing once. V was clipped by 5 bases and J by 3 bases; unmatched bases: 8. The CDR3 extends over 15 amino acids. Per germline, CDR1 SEHNR and CDR2 FQNEAQ (reference sequence). This sample is drawn from a study of Graves' ophthalmopathy and Graves' hyperthyroidism. Study background: Prior to any treatment, peripheral blood was collected at the time of initial diagnosis. Whole-study findings and limits: Most thyroid-expanded clonotypes exceeding 0.001 frequency were also found in blood.

The rearrangement uses TRBV7-9 and TRBJ2-7; 9 nucleotides match TRBD1. The receptor was derived from an adult man with Graves' ophthalmopathy. The sample comprised peripheral blood. The CDR3 nucleotides read TGTGCCAGCAGCCATCCCGGGACAGGGAACTACGAGCAGTACTTC. Encoded protein: CASSHPGTGNYEQYF.